This entry is about one T cell receptor beta chain. Its antigen remains unknown. The data were taken from a study of T cells in localized non-small cell lung cancer. Study findings and constraints: Across samples, adjacent lung featured a median around 55 of the top 100 tumor clones. Uninvolved adjacent lung showed the highest T cell clonality, exceeding tumor. Longer overall survival was associated with a higher density of T cells in the blood. Sequencing covered just one tumor region, so heterogeneity cannot be ruled out.

The method was immunoSEQ multiplex PCR; TCRdb's version includes in-frame clones alone and lacks a portion of them. The data hold 24,000 or so clones, with roughly 88% observed a single time. The germline CDR1 and CDR2 sequences are SGHNT and YYREEE (reference sequence). V was clipped by 0 bases and J by 2 bases, with 11 bases between them. The CDR3 consists of 15 residues. V and J are TRBV5-4 and TRBJ1-1; D ambiguous. This specimen consisted of peripheral blood mononuclear cells, obtained before any cancer treatment. This receptor was obtained from a woman aged 35 to 70 with stage III lung adenocarcinoma. CDR3 bases: TGTGCCAGCAGCTTGGCTATCCGGGAAAACACTGAAGCTTTCTTT. Protein: CASSLAIRENTEAFF. Together with reference TRBV5-4 and TRBJ1-1, the CDR3 gives the full variable domain: ETGVTQSPTHLIKTRGQQVTLRCSSQSGHNTVSWYQQALGQGPQFIFQYYREEENGRGNFPPRFSGLQFPNYSSELNVNALELDDSALYLCASSLAIRENTEAFFGQGTRLTVV.